The 2 T cell receptor beta chains below all came from one sample that was sequenced in a study of CD8+ T cells in alopecia areata. The sequencing template was cDNA reverse transcribed from extracted RNA. The table came from immunoSEQ multiplex PCR; TCRdb's copy has only in-frame clones and leaves some out. The sample comprises nearly 200,000 clones, 55% to 75% of which are singletons, and 4.5% to 6% rests with the top ten. Stated treatment: oral pan-JAK inhibitor, 5-10 mg twice daily. The sequences come from CD4+ T cells sorted from blood, collected at week 24, from a patient treated with tofacitinib. These TCRs come from a human donor with alopecia areata.

V gene TRBV29-1 combines with J gene TRBJ2-1, with D possibly TRBD2 on 6 matching bases. Germline values: CDR1 SQVTM, CDR2 ANQGSEA. Trimming cost V 3 bases and J 4 bases, with 13 bases left between them. The CDR3 consists of 14 residues. CDR3 bases: TGCAGCGTTGACCGAGCGGGTTTATACAATGAGCAGTTCTTC. Encoded protein: CSVDRAGLYNEQFF.

The CDR3 sequence: CASSLITTGELFF. The CDR3 DNA reads as TGCGCCAGCAGCTTGATAACCACCGGGGAGCTGTTTTTT. The genes are TRBV5-1 and TRBJ2-2, with D unclear. Trimming left V 1 base short and J 4 bases short, with 5 bases between. This CDR3 comprises 13 residues. The germline CDR1 and CDR2 sequences are SGHRS and YFSETQ.